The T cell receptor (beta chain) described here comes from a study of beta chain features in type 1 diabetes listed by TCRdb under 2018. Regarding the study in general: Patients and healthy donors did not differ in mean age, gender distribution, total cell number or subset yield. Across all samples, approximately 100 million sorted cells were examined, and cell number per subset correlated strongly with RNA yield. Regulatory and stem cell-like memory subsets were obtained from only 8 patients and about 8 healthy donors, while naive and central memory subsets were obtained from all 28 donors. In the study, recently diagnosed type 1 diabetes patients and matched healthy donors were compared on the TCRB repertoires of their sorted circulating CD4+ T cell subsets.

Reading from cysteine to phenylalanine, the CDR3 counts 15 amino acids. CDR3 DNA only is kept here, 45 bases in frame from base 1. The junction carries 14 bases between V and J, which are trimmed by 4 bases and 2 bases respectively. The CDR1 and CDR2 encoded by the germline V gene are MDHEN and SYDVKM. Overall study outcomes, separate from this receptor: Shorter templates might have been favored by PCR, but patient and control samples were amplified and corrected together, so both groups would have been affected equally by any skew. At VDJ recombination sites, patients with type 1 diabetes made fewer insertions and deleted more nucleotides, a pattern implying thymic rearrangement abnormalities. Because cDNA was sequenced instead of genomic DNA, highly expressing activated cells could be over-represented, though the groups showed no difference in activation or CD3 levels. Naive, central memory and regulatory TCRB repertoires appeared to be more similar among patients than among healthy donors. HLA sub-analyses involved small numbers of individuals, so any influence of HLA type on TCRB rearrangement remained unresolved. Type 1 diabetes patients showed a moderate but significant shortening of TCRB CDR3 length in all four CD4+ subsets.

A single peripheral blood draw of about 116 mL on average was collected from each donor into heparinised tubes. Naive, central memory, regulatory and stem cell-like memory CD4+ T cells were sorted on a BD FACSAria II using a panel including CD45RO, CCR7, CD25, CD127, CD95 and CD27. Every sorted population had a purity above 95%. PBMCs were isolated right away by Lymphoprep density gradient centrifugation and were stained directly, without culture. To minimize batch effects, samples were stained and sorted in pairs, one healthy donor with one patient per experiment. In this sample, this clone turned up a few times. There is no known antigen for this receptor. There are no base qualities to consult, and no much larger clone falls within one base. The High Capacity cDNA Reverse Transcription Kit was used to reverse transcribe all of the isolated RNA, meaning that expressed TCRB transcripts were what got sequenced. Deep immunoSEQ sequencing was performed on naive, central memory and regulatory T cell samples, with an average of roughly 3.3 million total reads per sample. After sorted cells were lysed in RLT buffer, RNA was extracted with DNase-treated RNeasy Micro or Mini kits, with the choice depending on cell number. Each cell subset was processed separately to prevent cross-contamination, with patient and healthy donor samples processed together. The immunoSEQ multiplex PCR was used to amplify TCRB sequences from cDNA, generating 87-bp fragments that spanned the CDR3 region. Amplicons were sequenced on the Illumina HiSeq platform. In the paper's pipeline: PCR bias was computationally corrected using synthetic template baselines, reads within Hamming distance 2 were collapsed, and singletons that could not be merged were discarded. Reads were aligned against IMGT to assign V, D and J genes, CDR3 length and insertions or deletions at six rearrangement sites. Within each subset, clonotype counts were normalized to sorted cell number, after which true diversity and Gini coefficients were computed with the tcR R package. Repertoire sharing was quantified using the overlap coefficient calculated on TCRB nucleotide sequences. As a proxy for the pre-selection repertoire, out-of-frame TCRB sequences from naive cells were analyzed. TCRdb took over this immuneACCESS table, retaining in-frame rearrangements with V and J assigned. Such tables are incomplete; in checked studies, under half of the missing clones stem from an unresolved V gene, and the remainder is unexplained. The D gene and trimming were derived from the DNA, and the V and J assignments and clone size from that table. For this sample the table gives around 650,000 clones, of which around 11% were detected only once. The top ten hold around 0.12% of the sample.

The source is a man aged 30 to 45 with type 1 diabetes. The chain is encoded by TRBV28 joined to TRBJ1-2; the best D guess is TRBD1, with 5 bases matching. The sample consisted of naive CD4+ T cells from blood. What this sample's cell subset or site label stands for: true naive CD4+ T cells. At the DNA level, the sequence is TGTGCCAGCAGTTGGGGCTACGAGGAAAACTATGGCTACACCTTC. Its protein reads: CASSWGYEENYGYTF.